Detailed here is one T cell receptor beta chain. Its target is not known. The data originate from a study of memory CD4+ T cells and cytomegalovirus serostatus. As for the study in general: Donors were healthy Belgian adults, several CMV seropositive and 24 seronegative. Study-wide points: Suggested: most of the CMV-linked TCR signature lies in CD4+ memory cells.

This CDR3 has 14 amino acids. Trimming left V 0 bases short and J 0 bases short, with 3 bases between. Per germline, CDR1 LNHNV and CDR2 YYDKDF (reference sequence). Authors' methods: After removing out-of-frame reads, 2 million to 2.5 million distinct TCRbeta sequences remained. The method was immunoSEQ multiplex PCR; TCRdb's version includes in-frame clones alone and lacks a portion of them. D and trimming come from the DNA, and the V and J calls and clone size come from that table. The profile shows about 56,000 clones, 82% of them singletons. Single viable CD3+CD4+CD8-CD45RO+ cells were sorted as the memory CD4+ T cells. After thawing, CD4+ T cells were positively selected.

This clonotype was obtained from an adult in good health and CMV-seronegative. Sequenced sample: memory CD4+ T cells from blood. The V gene is TRBV15, the J gene TRBJ2-1, with D unclear. DNA for the CDR3: TGTGCCACCAGCAGAGAAGGCTCCTACAATGAGCAGTTCTTC. This codes for CATSREGSYNEQFF. Filled out from reference TRBV15 and TRBJ2-1, the complete variable domain reads DAMVIQNPRYQVTQFGKPVTLSCSQTLNHNVMYWYQQKSSQAPKLLFHYYDKDFNNEADTPDNFQSRRPNTSFCFLDIRSPGLGDTAMYLCATSREGSYNEQFFGPGTRLTVL.